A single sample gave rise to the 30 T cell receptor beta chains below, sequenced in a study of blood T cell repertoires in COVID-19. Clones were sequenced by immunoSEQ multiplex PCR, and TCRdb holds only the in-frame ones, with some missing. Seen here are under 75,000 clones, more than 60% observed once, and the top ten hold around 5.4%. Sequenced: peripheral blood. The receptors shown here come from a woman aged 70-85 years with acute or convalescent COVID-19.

This CDR3 reads CSASTRGYEQYF. CDR3 bases: TGCAGTGCTAGTACACGCGGTTACGAGCAGTACTTC. The chain joins TRBV20-1 to TRBJ2-7, with D uncertain. CDR3 length: 12 residues. Germline V gene sequence: CDR1 DFQATT, CDR2 SNEGSKA (reference sequence). The V end lost 3 bases, the J end lost 4 bases, and 10 bases lay between the germline ends.

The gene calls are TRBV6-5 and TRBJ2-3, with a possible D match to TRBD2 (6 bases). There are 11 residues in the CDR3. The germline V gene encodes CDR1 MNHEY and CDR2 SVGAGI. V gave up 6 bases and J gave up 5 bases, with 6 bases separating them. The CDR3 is CASSGGDTQYF. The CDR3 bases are TGTGCCAGCAGCGGGGGAGATACGCAGTATTTT.

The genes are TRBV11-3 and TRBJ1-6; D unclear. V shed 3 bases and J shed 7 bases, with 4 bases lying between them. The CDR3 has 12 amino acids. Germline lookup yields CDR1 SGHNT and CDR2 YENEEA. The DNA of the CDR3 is TGTGCCAGCAGCTTGGCAAATTCACCCCTCCACTTT. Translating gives CASSLANSPLHF.

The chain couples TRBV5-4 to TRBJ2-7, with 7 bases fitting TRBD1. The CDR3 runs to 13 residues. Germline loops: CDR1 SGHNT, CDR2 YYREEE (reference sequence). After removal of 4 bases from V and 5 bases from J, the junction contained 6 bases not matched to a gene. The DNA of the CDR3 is TGTGCCAGCAGCAGGGACAGAGCCAACGAGCAGTACTTC. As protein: CASSRDRANEQYF.

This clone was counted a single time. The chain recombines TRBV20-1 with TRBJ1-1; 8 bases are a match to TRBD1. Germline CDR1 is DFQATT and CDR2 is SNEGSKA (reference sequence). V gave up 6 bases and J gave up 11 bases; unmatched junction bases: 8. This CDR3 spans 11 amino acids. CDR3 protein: CSARDRGVAFF. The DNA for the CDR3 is TGCAGTGCCCGCGACAGGGGTGTGGCTTTCTTT.

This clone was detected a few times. The CDR3, as DNA: TGTGCCAGCAGAGCGGACCATAGCAATCAGCCCCAGCATTTT. Its protein product is CASRADHSNQPQHF. This chain links TRBV2 with TRBJ1-5, with D unclear. The CDR3 runs 14 residues. CDR1 and CDR2 from the germline V gene are SNHLY and FYNNEI. V was shortened by 6 bases and J by 0 bases, with 9 bases between the two germline ends.

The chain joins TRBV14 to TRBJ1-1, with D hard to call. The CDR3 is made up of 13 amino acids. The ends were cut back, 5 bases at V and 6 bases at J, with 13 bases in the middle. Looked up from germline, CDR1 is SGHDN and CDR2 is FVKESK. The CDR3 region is CASSVTRVSEAFF. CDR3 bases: TGTGCCAGCAGCGTAACCCGGGTCTCTGAAGCTTTCTTT.

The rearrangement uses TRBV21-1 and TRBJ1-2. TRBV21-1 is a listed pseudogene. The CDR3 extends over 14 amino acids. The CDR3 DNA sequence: TGTGCCAGCAGCAAAGCCGGGGGATTTGCTGGCTACACCTTC. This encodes CASSKAGGFAGYTF.

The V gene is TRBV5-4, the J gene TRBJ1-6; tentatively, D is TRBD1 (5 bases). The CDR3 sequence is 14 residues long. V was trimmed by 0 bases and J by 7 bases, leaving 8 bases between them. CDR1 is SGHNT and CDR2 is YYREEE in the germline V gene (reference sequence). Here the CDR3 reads CASSLGQGNSPLHF. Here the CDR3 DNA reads TGTGCCAGCAGCTTGGGGCAGGGAAATTCACCCCTCCACTTT.

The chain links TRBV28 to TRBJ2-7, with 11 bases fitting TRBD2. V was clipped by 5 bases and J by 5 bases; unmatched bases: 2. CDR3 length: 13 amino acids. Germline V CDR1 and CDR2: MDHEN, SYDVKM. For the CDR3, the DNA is TGTGCCAGCAGTATAGCGGGGGGGAACGAGCAGTACTTC. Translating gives CASSIAGGNEQYF.

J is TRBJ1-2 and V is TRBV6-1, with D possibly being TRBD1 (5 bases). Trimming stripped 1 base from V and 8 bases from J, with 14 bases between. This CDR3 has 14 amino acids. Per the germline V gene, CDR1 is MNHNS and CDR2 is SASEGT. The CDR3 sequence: CASSEGRALRGYTF. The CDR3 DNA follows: TGTGCCAGCAGTGAAGGCAGGGCCCTACGGGGCTACACCTTC.

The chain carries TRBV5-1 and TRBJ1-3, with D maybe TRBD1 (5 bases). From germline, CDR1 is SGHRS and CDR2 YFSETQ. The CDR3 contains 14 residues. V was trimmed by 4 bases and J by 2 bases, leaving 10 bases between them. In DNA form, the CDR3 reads TGCGCCAGCAGCACAGGAGGGGCTGGAAACACCATATATTTT. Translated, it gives CASSTGGAGNTIYF.

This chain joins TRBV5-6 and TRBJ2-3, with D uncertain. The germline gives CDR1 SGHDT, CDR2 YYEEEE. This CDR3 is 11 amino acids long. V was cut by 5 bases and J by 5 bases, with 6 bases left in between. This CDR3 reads CASRRRDTQYF. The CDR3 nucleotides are TGTGCCAGCAGGAGGAGAGATACGCAGTATTTT.

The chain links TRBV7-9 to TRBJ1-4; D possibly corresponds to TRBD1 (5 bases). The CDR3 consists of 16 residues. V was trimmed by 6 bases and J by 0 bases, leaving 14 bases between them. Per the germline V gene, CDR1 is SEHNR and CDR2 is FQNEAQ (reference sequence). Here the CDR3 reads CASSHPGTPTNEKLFF. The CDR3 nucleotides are TGTGCCAGCAGTCACCCCGGGACTCCAACTAATGAAAAACTGTTTTTT.

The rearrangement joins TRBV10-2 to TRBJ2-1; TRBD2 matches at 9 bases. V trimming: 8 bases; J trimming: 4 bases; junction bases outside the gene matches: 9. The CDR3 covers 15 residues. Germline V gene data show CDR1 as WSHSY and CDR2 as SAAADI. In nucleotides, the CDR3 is TGCGCCAGCCTTGTGACTAGCGGATTATACAATGAGCAGTTCTTC. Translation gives CASLVTSGLYNEQFF.

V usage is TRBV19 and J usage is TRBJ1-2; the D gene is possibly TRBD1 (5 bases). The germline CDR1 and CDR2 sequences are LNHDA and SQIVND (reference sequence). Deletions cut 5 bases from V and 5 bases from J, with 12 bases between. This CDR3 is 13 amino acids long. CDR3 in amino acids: CASSLQEVYGYTF. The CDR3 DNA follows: TGTGCCAGTAGTCTACAGGAAGTTTATGGCTACACCTTC.

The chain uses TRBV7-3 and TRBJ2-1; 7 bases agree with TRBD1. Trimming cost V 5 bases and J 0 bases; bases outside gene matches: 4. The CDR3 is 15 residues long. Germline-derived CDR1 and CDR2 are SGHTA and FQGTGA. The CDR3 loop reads CASSPGDSSYNEQFF. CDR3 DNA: TGTGCCAGCAGCCCAGGGGACAGCTCCTACAATGAGCAGTTCTTC. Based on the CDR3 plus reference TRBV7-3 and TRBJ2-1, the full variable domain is GAGVSQTPSNKVTEKGKYVELRCDPISGHTALYWYRQSLGQGPEFLIYFQGTGAADDSGLPNDRFFAVRPEGSVSTLKIQRTERGDSAVYLCASSPGDSSYNEQFFGPGTRLTVL.

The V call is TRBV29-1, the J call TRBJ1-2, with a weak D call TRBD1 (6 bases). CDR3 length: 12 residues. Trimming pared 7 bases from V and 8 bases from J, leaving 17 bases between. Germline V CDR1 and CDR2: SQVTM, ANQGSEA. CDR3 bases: TGCAGCGCCCTCACAGGGACCGGGGGCTACACCTTC. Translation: CSALTGTGGYTF.

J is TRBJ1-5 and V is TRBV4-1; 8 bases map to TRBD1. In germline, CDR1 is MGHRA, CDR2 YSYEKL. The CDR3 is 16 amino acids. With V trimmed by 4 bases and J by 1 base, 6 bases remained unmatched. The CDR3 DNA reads TGCGCCAGCAGCCCACAGGGGGGGAAAAGCAATCAGCCCCAGCATTTT. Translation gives CASSPQGGKSNQPQHF.

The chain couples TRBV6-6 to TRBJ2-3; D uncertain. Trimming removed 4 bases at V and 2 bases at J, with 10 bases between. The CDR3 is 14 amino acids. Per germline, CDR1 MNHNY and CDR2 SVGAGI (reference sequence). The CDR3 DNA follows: TGTGCCAGCAGTTCCGACTCTGTCACAGATACGCAGTATTTT. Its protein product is CASSSDSVTDTQYF.

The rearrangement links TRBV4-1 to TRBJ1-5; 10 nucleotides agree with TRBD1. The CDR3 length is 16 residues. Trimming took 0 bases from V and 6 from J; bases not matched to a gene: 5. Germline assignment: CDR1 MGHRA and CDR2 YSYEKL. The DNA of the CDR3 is TGCGCCAGCAGCCAAGAGGGGACAGGGGCCAGTCAGCCCCAGCATTTT. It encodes CASSQEGTGASQPQHF.

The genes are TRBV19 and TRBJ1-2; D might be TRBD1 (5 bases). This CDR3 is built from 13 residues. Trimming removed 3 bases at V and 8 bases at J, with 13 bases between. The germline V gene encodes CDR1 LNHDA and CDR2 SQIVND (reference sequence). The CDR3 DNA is TGTGCCAGTAGTATTCAACAGGCGATCGGCTACACCTTC. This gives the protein CASSIQQAIGYTF.

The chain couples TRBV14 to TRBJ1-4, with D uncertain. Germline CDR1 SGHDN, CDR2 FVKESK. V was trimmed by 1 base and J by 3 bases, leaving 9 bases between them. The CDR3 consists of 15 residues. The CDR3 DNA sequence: TGTGCCAGCAGCCAAGGATACAATCCTAATGAAAAACTGTTTTTT. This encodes CASSQGYNPNEKLFF.

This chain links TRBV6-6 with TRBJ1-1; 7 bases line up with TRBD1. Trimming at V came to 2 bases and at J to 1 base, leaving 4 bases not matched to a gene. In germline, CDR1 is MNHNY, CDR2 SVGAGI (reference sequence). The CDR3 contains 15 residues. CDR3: CASSYTGQKNTEAFF. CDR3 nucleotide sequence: TGTGCCAGCAGTTACACGGGACAGAAGAACACTGAAGCTTTCTTT.

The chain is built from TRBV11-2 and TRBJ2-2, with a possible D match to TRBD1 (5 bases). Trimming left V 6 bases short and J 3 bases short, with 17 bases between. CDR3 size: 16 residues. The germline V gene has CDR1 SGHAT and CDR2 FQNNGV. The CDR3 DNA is TGTGCCAGCAGTCATAAGTGGACAACCTACACCGGGGAGCTGTTTTTT. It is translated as CASSHKWTTYTGELFF.

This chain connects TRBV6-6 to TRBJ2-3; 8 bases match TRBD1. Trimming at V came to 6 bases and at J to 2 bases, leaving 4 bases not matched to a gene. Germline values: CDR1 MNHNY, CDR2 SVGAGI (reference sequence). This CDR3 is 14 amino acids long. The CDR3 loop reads CASRGQANTDTQYF. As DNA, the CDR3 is TGTGCCAGCAGGGGACAGGCCAACACAGATACGCAGTATTTT.

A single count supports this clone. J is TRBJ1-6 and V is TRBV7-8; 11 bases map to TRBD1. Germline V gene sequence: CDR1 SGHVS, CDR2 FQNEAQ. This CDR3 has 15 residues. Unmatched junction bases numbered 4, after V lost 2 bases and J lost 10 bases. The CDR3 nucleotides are TGTGCCAGCAGCTTAACGGACAGGGGGCCCTCACCCCTCCACTTT. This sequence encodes CASSLTDRGPSPLHF.

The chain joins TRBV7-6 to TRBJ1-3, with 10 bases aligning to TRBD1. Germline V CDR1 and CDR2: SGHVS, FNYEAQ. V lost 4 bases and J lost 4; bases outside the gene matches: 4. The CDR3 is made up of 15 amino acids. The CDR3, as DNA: TGTGCCAGCAGCTCGGGACAGGGGCCAGGAAACACCATATATTTT. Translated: CASSSGQGPGNTIYF.

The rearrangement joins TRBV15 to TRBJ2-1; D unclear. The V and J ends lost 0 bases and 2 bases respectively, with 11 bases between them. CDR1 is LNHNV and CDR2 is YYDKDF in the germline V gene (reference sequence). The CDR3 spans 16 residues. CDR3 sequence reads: CATSREYLPAYNEQFF. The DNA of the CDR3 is TGTGCCACCAGCAGAGAATATCTACCGGCCTACAATGAGCAGTTCTTC.

The CDR3, as DNA: TGTGCCAGCAGCTTGTTAACTAGCGGGGGGAGTCATGAGCAGTTCTTC. It codes for CASSLLTSGGSHEQFF. The chain combines TRBV7-9 with TRBJ2-1; 12 positions match TRBD2. Germline CDR1 SEHNR, CDR2 FQNEAQ (reference sequence). CDR3 length equals 16 residues. Trimming removed 3 bases from V and 8 bases from J; junction bases left unmatched: 8.